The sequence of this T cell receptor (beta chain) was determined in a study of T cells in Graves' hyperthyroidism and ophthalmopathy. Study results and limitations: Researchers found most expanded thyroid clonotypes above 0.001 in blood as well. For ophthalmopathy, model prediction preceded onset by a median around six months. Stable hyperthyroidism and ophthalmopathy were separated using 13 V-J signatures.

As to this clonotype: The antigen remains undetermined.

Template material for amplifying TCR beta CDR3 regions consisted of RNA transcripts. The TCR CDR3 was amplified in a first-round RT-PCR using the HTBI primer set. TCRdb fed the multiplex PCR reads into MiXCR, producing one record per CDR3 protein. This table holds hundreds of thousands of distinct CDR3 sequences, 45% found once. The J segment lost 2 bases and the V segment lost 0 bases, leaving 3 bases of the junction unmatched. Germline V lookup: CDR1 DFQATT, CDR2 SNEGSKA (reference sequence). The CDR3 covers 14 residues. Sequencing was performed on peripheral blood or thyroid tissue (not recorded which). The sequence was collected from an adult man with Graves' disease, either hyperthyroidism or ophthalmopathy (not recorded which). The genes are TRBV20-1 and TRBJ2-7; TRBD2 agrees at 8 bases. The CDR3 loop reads CSARETSATYEQYF. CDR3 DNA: TGCAGTGCTAGAGAGACTAGCGCGACCTACGAGCAGTACTTC.